This T cell receptor beta chain was captured in a study of T cell changes during pregnancy in multiple sclerosis. Only in-frame clones appear in the TCRdb table, and some are missing; sequencing was by immunoSEQ multiplex PCR. The sample includes tens of thousands of clones, more than 85% of them seen just once. The germline V gene encodes CDR1 SGHTA and CDR2 FQGNSA. V lost 6 bases and J 4 bases, leaving 12 bases between the germline ends. The CDR3 is 13 amino acids. The source of this sequence is a female donor with multiple sclerosis, enrolled in a pregnancy study. This material consisted of peripheral blood, taken after pregnancy. The chain has TRBV7-2 and TRBJ2-5; maybe TRBD1 (6 bases). CDR3 in amino acids: CASRGAPGETQYF. CDR3 nucleotide sequence: TGTGCCAGCAGGGGGGCGCCGGGAGAGACCCAGTACTTC.